This T cell receptor beta chain emerged from a study of T-cell reconstitution after alpha-beta-depleted transplantation in children. Using unique molecular identifiers, the investigators prepared the TCRbeta library. Via MiXCR, TCRdb re-called the PCR reads, giving one row per CDR3 protein. The table lists 450,000 to 600,000 distinct CDR3 sequences, 10% to 15% of them singletons. J was trimmed by 3 bases and V by 5 bases; bases with no gene match: 12. The CDR3 is 18 amino acids. Here the sequenced sample was PBMCs, mostly from graft donor cells, taken 360 days after TCRalphabeta/CD19-depleted stem cell transplant. The chain joins TRBV12-3 or TRBV12-4 to TRBJ2-7, with 14 nucleotides matching TRBD2. This clonotype was obtained from a male patient younger than 18 who had a stem cell transplant for acute myeloid leukemia, so the T cells may come from the graft donor. The CDR3 region is CASSIRGLAGGKFYEQYF. DNA for the CDR3: TGTGCCAGCAGTATCCGCGGACTAGCGGGAGGAAAGTTCTACGAGCAGTACTTC.